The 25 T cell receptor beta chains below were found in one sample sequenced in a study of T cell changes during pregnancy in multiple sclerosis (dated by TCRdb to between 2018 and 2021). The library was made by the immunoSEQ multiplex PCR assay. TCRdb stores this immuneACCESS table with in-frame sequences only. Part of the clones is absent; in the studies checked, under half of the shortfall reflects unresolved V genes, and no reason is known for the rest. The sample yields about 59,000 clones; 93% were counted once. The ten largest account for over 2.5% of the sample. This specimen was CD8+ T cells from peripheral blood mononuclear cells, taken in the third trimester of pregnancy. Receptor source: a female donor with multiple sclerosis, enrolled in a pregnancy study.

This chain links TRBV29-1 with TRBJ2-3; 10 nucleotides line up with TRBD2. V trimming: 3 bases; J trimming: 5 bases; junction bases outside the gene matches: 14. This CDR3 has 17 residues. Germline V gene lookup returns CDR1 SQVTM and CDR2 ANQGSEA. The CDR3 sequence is CSVDPDPLAGVRDTQYF. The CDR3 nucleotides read TGCAGCGTTGACCCAGACCCGCTAGCGGGAGTTAGAGATACGCAGTATTTT.

For the CDR3, the DNA is TGTGCCAGCAGCCCCGTTACAGGTACCGGGACTGAAGCTTTCTTT. It yields the protein CASSPVTGTGTEAFF. V usage is TRBV7-6 and J usage is TRBJ1-1; maybe TRBD1 (5 bases). CDR1 and CDR2 (germline): SGHVS, FNYEAQ. This CDR3 has 15 amino acids. Deletions cut 5 bases from V and 5 bases from J, with 18 bases between.

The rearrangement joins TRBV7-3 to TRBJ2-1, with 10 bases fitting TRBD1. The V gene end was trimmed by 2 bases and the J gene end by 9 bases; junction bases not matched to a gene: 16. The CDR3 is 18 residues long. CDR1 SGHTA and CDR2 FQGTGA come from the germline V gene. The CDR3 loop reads CASSLEKVGTGDDTEQFF. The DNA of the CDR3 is TGTGCCAGCAGCTTAGAAAAGGTGGGGACAGGGGATGATACTGAGCAGTTCTTC.

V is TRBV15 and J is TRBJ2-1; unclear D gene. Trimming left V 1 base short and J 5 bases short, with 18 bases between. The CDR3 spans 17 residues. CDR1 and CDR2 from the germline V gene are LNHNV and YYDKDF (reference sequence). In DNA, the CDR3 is TGTGCCACCAGCAGAGTCCCGCTAGACCTGGTGAACAATGAGCAGTTCTTC. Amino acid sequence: CATSRVPLDLVNNEQFF.

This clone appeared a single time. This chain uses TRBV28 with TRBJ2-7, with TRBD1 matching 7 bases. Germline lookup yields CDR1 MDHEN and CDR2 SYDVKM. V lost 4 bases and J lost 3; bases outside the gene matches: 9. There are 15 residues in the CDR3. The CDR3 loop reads CASSSTGDRVYEQYF. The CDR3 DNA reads TGTGCCAGCAGTTCCACAGGGGATAGAGTCTACGAGCAGTACTTC.

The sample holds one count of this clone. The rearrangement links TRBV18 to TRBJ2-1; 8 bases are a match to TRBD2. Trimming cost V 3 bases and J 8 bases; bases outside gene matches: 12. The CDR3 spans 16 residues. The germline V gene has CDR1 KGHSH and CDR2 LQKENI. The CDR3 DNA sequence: TGTGCCAGCTCACCGAGCGGGAGAGGTATTGTCGATGAGCAGTTCTTC. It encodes CASSPSGRGIVDEQFF.

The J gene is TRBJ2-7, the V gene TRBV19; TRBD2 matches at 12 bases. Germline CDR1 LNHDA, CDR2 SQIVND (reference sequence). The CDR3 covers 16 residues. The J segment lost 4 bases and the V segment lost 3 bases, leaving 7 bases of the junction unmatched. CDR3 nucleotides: TGTGCCAGTAGTATTTCCCTACTAGCGGGGGGTTACGAGCAGTACTTC. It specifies CASSISLLAGGYEQYF.

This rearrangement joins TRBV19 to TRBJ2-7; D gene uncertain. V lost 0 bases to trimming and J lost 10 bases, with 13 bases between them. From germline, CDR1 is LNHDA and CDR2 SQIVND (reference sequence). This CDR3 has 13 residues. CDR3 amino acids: CASSIDLGRNQYF. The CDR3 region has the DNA TGTGCCAGTAGTATAGATCTTGGCAGAAACCAGTACTTC. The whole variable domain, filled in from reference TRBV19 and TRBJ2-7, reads DGGITQSPKYLFRKEGQNVTLSCEQNLNHDAMYWYRQDPGQGLRLIYYSQIVNDFQKGDIAEGYSVSREKKESFPLTVTSAQKNPTAFYLCASSIDLGRNQYFGPGTRLTVT.

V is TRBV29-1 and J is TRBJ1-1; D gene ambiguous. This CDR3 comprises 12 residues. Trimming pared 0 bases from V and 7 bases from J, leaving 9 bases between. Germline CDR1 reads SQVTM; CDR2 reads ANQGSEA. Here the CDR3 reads CSVEDNGVEAFF. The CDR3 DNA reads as TGCAGCGTTGAAGATAACGGGGTTGAAGCTTTCTTT.

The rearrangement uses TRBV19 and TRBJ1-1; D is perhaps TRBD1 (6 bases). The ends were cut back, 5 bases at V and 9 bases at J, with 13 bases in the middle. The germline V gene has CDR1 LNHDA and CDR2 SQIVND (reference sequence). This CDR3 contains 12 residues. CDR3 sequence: CASSPGGHQAFF. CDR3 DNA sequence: TGTGCCAGTAGTCCTGGGGGACATCAAGCTTTCTTT. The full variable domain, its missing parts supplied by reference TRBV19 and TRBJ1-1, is DGGITQSPKYLFRKEGQNVTLSCEQNLNHDAMYWYRQDPGQGLRLIYYSQIVNDFQKGDIAEGYSVSREKKESFPLTVTSAQKNPTAFYLCASSPGGHQAFFGQGTRLTVV.

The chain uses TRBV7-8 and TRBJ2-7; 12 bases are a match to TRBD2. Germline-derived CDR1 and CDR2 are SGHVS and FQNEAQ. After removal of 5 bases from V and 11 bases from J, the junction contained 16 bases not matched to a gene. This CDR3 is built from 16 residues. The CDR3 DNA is TGTGCCAGCAGCCCGCAGACTAGCGGGAGCCCCTTACGGGAGTACTTC. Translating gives CASSPQTSGSPLREYF.

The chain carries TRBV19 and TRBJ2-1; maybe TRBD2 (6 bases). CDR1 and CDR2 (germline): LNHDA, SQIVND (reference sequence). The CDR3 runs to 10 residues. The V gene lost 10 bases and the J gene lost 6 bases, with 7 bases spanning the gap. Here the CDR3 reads CATGGNEQFF. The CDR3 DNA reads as TGTGCCACCGGGGGCAATGAGCAGTTCTTC.

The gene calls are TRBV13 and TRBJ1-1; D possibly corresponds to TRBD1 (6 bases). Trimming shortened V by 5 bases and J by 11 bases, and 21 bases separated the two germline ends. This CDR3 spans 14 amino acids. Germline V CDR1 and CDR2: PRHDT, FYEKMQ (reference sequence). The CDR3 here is CASSLGRDNEMAFF. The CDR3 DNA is TGTGCCAGCAGCCTCGGTAGGGACAACGAAATGGCTTTCTTT.

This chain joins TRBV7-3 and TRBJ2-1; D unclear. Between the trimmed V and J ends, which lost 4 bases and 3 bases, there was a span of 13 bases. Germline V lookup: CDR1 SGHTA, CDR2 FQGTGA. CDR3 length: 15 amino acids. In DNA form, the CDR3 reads TGTGCCAGCAGCTCCTCTAGAATGGGCTACAATGAGCAGTTCTTC. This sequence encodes CASSSSRMGYNEQFF.

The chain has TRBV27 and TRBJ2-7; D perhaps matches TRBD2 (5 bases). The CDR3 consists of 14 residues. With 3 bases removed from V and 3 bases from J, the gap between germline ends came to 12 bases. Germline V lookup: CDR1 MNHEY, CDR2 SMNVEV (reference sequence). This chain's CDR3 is CASSLHGEGYEQYF. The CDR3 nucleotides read TGTGCCAGCAGTTTGCACGGGGAAGGCTACGAGCAGTACTTC.

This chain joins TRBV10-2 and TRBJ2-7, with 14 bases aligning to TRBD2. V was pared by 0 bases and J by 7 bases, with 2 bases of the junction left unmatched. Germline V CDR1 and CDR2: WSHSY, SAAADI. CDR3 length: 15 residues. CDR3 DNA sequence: TGCGCCAGCAGTGAGTCGACTAGCGGGAGGGGGGAGCAGTACTTC. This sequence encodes CASSESTSGRGEQYF.

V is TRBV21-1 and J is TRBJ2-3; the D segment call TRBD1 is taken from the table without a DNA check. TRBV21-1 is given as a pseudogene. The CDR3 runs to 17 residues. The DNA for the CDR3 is TGTGCCAGCAGCAAAGAGGTCAGGGCCCAAGCAACAGATACGCAGTATTTT. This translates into CASSKEVRAQATDTQYF.

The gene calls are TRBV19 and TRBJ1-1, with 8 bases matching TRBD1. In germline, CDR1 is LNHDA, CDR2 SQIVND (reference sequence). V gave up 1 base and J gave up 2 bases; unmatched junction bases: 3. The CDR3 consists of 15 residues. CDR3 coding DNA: TGTGCCAGTAGTATAGGGGCAGGGGGCAACACTGAAGCTTTCTTT. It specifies CASSIGAGGNTEAFF.

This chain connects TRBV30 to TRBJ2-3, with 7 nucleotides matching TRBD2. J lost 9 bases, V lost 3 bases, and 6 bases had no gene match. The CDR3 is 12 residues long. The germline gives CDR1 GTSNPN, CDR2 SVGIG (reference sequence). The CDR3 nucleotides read TGTGCCTGGAGAAGCCCGGGAGGCACGCAGTATTTT. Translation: CAWRSPGGTQYF. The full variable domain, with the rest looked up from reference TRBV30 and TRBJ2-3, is SQTIHQWPATLVQPVGSPLSLECTVEGTSNPNLYWYRQAAGRGLQLLFYSVGIGQISSEVPQNLSASRPQDRQFILSSKKLLLSDSGFYLCAWRSPGGTQYFGPGTRLTVL.

The CDR3 loop is CASSVEGGGPNTEAFF. The CDR3 nucleotides read TGTGCCAGCAGCGTAGAAGGCGGAGGACCGAACACTGAAGCTTTCTTT. The rearrangement joins TRBV9 to TRBJ1-1, with D unresolved. Trimming stripped 0 bases from V and 1 base from J, with 13 bases between. CDR1 and CDR2 from the germline V gene are SGDLS and YYNGEE. CDR3 length: 16 amino acids.

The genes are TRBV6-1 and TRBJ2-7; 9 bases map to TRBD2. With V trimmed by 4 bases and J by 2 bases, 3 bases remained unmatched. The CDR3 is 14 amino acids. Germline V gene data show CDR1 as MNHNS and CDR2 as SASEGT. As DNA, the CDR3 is TGTGCCAGCAGTGCTAGCGGGACAACCTACGAGCAGTACTTC. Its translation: CASSASGTTYEQYF.

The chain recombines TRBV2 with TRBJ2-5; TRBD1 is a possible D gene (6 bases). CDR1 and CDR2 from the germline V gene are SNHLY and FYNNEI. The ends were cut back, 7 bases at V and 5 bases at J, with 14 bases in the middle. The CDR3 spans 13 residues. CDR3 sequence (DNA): TGTGCCAGCATTAGGGGGTTTGGGGAGACCCAGTACTTC. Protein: CASIRGFGETQYF.

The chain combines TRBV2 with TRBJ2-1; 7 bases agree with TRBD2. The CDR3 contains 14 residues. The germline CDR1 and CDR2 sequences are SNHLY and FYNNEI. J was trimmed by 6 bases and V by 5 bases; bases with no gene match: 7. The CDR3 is CASSRTRSPNEQFF. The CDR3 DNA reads TGTGCCAGCAGTAGGACTAGAAGTCCCAATGAGCAGTTCTTC.

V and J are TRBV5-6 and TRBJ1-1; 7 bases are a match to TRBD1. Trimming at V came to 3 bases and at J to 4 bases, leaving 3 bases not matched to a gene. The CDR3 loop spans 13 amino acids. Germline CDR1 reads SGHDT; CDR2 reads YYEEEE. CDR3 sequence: CASSSQGITEAFF. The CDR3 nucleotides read TGTGCCAGCAGCTCACAGGGGATCACTGAAGCTTTCTTT.

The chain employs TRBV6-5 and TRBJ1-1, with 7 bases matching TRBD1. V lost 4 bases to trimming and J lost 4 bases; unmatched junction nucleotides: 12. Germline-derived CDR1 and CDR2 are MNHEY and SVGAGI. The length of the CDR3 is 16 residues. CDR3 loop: CASSWELQGPSTEAFF. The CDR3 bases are TGTGCCAGCAGTTGGGAATTACAGGGGCCTAGCACTGAAGCTTTCTTT.